This TCR beta chain is from a study of cytomegalovirus exposure and HLA in healthy donors. The overall study: There were tens of millions of unique TCRs (from HLA-typed donors) in an early data release.

Whole-study results and caveats: TCR beta chain V- and J-gene trimming was linked, in a later analysis, to a missense variant in DCLRE1C. Later, an analysis found that common viral pathogens appeared to be linked with several of the most significant clusters.

CDR1 is SGHRS, CDR2 YFSETQ, per germline. The J segment lost 0 bases and the V segment lost 4 bases, leaving 21 bases of the junction unmatched. The CDR3 has 21 residues. This PCR relied on a set of 60 Vbeta primers and 13 Jbeta primers. Assay: immunoSEQ multiplex PCR; the TCRdb copy retains only in-frame clones and omits some. The sample lists about 110,000 clones, over 60% occurring once. To note about this clone: The antigen is unknown.

The origin of this receptor is a woman in her sixties in good health and CMV-seropositive. The sample consisted of PBMCs. The gene calls are TRBV5-1 and TRBJ2-7; 11 positions agree with TRBD2. CDR3 loop: CASSPDRPLGATSGSSYEQYF. The CDR3 DNA follows: TGCGCCAGCAGCCCGGACAGGCCCTTAGGGGCCACTAGCGGGAGCTCCTACGAGCAGTACTTC.